This is a list of T cell receptor beta chains from one sample in a study of blood T cell repertoires in COVID-19. Measured with immunoSEQ multiplex PCR; TCRdb has only the in-frame clones, and not every one. The sample includes some 130,000 clones, around 81% seen only once; the top ten take more than 7.5%. Sequencing input: peripheral blood. Source of these receptors: a woman aged 60-75 years with active or convalescent COVID-19. Both conserved end residues are part of each CDR3. The D gene is left open where the match is weak. Clone size is given for some rows only: seen once, a few or many times, or a class if the clone is expanded.

TRBV7-2,NA,14,NA,TRBJ1-2,CASSLIPGMYGYTF,TGTGCCAGCAGCTTAATTCCGGGGATGTATGGCTACACCTTC
TRBV7-2,few,15,NA,TRBJ1-2,CASSTQGGVLYGYTF,TGTGCCAGCAGTACTCAGGGAGGAGTTTTATATGGCTACACCTTC
TRBV28,NA,15,TRBD1,TRBJ2-3,CASSIGQGRTDTQYF,TGTGCCAGCAGTATAGGACAGGGACGCACAGATACGCAGTATTTT
TRBV9,few,14,NA,TRBJ1-5,CASSVGMSGQPQHF,TGTGCCAGCAGCGTAGGGATGTCGGGTCAGCCCCAGCATTTT
TRBV11-2,NA,16,NA,TRBJ2-2,CASSLSETRGPGELFF,TGTGCCAGCAGCTTAAGTGAGACTAGAGGTCCCGGGGAGCTGTTTTTT
TRBV2,once,15,TRBD1,TRBJ1-2,CASSGPGTGIGGYTF,TGTGCCAGCAGTGGTCCCGGGACAGGGATCGGGGGCTACACCTTC
TRBV28,NA,15,NA,TRBJ2-7,CASSFSVGGAYEQYF,TGTGCCAGCAGTTTTTCCGTAGGGGGAGCCTACGAGCAGTACTTC
TRBV27,NA,15,TRBD2,TRBJ2-1,CATRYIAGSYNEQFF,TGTGCCACCAGATATATAGCGGGATCCTACAATGAGCAGTTCTTC
TRBV7-2,NA,15,NA,TRBJ2-1,CASSQGHTGPDEQFF,TGTGCCAGCAGCCAAGGACACACCGGACCCGATGAGCAGTTCTTC
TRBV7-3,NA,14,NA,TRBJ2-7,CASTKTGGSYEQYF,TGTGCCAGCACCAAGACCGGGGGATCCTACGAGCAGTACTTC
TRBV30,NA,14,TRBD1,TRBJ1-1,CAWSATGGWTEAFF,TGTGCCTGGAGTGCCACAGGGGGTTGGACTGAAGCTTTCTTT
TRBV7-2,NA,14,TRBD1,TRBJ1-6,CASRYTGVTSPLHF,TGTGCCAGCAGGTACACAGGGGTGACTTCACCCCTCCACTTT
TRBV7-3,NA,15,TRBD2,TRBJ2-5,CASSLVAGGGETQYF,TGTGCCAGCAGCTTGGTAGCGGGTGGGGGAGAGACCCAGTACTTC
TRBV9,once,15,NA,TRBJ1-6,CASSVAGVENSPLHF,TGTGCCAGCAGCGTAGCAGGGGTAGAGAATTCACCCCTCCACTTT
TRBV5-1,few,15,TRBD2,TRBJ2-1,CASKTGTIEYNEQFF,TGCGCCAGCAAAACCGGGACTATAGAATACAATGAGCAGTTCTTC
TRBV29-1,few,13,NA,TRBJ1-1,CSVVGAERTEAFF,TGCAGCGTTGTGGGAGCTGAGCGGACTGAAGCTTTCTTT
TRBV25-1,NA,14,TRBD1,TRBJ1-4,CASSKTGGDEKLFF,TGTGCCAGCAGCAAGACAGGGGGGGATGAAAAACTGTTTTTT
TRBV19,NA,14,NA,TRBJ1-1,CASSIVGGNTEAFF,TGTGCCAGTAGTATAGTCGGCGGGAACACTGAAGCTTTCTTT
TRBV6-6,few,15,TRBD1,TRBJ1-1,CASHPLSDRDTEAFF,TGTGCCAGCCACCCCTTGTCGGACAGGGACACTGAAGCTTTCTTT
TRBV5-5,NA,17,TRBD2,TRBJ2-1,CASSLASGRATYNEQFF,TGTGCCAGCAGCTTGGCTAGCGGGAGGGCTACCTACAATGAGCAGTTCTTC
TRBV6-5,NA,13,TRBD1,TRBJ2-5,CASSRQGVETQYF,TGTGCCAGCAGTAGACAGGGGGTGGAGACCCAGTACTTC
TRBV12-3/TRBV12-4,NA,13,NA,TRBJ1-1,CASSSGKGTEAFF,TGTGCCAGCAGTTCCGGGAAGGGCACTGAAGCTTTCTTT
TRBV28,NA,14,NA,TRBJ1-1,CASRLQAMNTEAFF,TGTGCCAGCAGGTTACAGGCGATGAACACTGAAGCTTTCTTT
TRBV3-1/TRBV3-2,NA,17,TRBD2,TRBJ2-3,CASSRTSGGAFADTQYF,TGTGCCAGCAGCCGGACTAGCGGGGGGGCCTTCGCAGATACGCAGTATTTT
TRBV29-1,NA,14,TRBD1,TRBJ1-2,CSGQTGETNYGYTF,TGCAGCGGCCAGACAGGGGAAACTAACTATGGCTACACCTTC
TRBV5-1,once,13,NA,TRBJ1-5,CASSLRRGQPQHF,TGCGCCAGCAGCTTAAGGCGCGGACAGCCCCAGCATTTT
TRBV19,NA,15,NA,TRBJ1-1,CASSMGTHSNTEAFF,TGTGCCAGTAGTATGGGCACACACTCGAACACTGAAGCTTTCTTT
TRBV24-1,NA,16,TRBD1,TRBJ1-2,CATSESRQGPDYGYTF,TGTGCCACCAGTGAATCTCGACAGGGCCCGGACTATGGCTACACCTTC
TRBV7-8,NA,16,NA,TRBJ1-5,CASSLALGSGNQPQHF,TGTGCCAGCAGCTTAGCGCTAGGGAGTGGCAATCAGCCCCAGCATTTT
TRBV11-1,once,14,NA,TRBJ2-2,CASSFGLATGELFF,TGTGCCAGCAGCTTCGGCCTAGCGACCGGGGAGCTGTTTTTT
TRBV28,once,11,NA,TRBJ2-7,CASMRAGEQYF,TGTGCCAGCATGAGGGCGGGGGAGCAGTACTTC
TRBV11-2,once,15,TRBD2,TRBJ2-7,CASSPGLAGAYEQYF,TGTGCCAGCAGCCCAGGACTAGCGGGGGCCTACGAGCAGTACTTC
TRBV28,NA,12,NA,TRBJ1-2,CASRRLNYGYTF,TGTGCCAGCAGGAGGCTGAACTATGGCTACACCTTC
TRBV7-2,NA,14,TRBD2,TRBJ2-7,CASSFRGLSYEQYF,TGTGCCAGCAGCTTTCGGGGACTATCCTACGAGCAGTACTTC
TRBV19,NA,15,NA,TRBJ2-7,CASSPGVAAPYEQYF,TGTGCCAGTAGTCCCGGGGTAGCGGCTCCCTACGAGCAGTACTTC
TRBV7-3,once,16,TRBD2,TRBJ2-1,CASSLGGGGKGNEQFF,TGTGCCAGCAGCTTAGGTGGCGGGGGAAAAGGGAATGAGCAGTTCTTC
TRBV6-5,NA,14,TRBD1,TRBJ2-7,CASSLQGAPYEQYF,TGTGCCAGCAGTTTACAGGGGGCTCCCTACGAGCAGTACTTC
TRBV9,NA,17,NA,TRBJ1-1,CASTPPNIRTGGIEAFF,TGTGCCAGCACCCCCCCGAACATACGGACGGGGGGGATTGAAGCTTTCTTT
TRBV6-6,NA,15,TRBD2,TRBJ2-5,CASSAPGGPFETQYF,TGTGCCAGCAGCGCACCGGGGGGGCCGTTCGAGACCCAGTACTTC
TRBV19,once,15,TRBD2,TRBJ2-2,CASRLPGLDTGELFF,TGTGCCAGTAGGCTACCGGGACTAGACACCGGGGAGCTGTTTTTT
TRBV7-8,NA,16,NA,TRBJ1-3,CASSLVKRVAGNTIYF,TGTGCCAGCAGCTTAGTTAAGAGAGTGGCTGGAAACACCATATATTTT
TRBV19,NA,17,NA,TRBJ2-2,CASSSRGSRGDTGELFF,TGTGCCAGTAGCTCTCGGGGCAGCAGGGGGGACACCGGGGAGCTGTTTTTT